The clone carrying this TCR beta chain appeared many times. The sample comes from a study of control samples from healthy donors and cancer patients. Repertoires were generated with immunoSEQ multiplex PCR, while TCRdb's copy carries only in-frame clones and drops some. Seen here are roughly 120,000 clones, 85% to 90% observed once, and the top ten hold less than 1.5%. The source is a woman in her forties or fifties with colorectal cancer. Sequenced: PBMCs.

CDR3 in DNA: TGTGCCAGTGCAGGCGGATGGGGGGAAGCTTTCTTT. It codes for CASAGGWGEAFF. J is TRBJ1-1 and V is TRBV19; weak D call: TRBD1 (5 bases). Germline loops: CDR1 LNHDA, CDR2 SQIVND (reference sequence). V was trimmed by 8 bases and J by 8 bases, leaving 15 bases between them. The CDR3 is 12 amino acids.